The sequence of this TCR beta chain was determined in a study of shared clonotypes between healthy human individuals. Study in general: There were three CD4 naive, three CD4 memory, two CD8 naive and one CD8 memory plates per donor. Findings and limits, study-wide: Between a few donors, naive CD4 clonotypes were shared at a level of about 5%.

V lost 4 bases, J lost 4 bases, and 14 bases lay in between. Germline V gives CDR1 SGDLS, CDR2 YYNGEE. CDR3 length equals 14 residues. Only in-frame clones appear in the TCRdb table, and some are missing; sequencing was by immunoSEQ multiplex PCR. The repertoire holds about 550,000 clones, with nearly 97% as singletons. Positively selected for CCR7, the CD45RO-negative cells used as naive CD8 cells excluded terminally differentiated effector memory CD45RA+ cells. The donors, healthy adults who were HIV-negative, had experienced no recent acute infections or vaccinations. A note on this clone: What it binds is not known.

This TCR was sampled from a woman between 25 and 40 years old in good health. V is TRBV9 and J is TRBJ1-2; D gene ambiguous. Sequenced sample: naive CD8+ T cells sorted from blood. The CDR3 DNA reads as TGTGCCAGCAGCCCAGAGGGCGCTTCCTATGGCTACACCTTC. Protein product: CASSPEGASYGYTF.